Each of the 18 T cell receptor beta chains below was sequenced from the same sample in a study of PD-L1 blockade in urothelial cancer (dated by TCRdb to about 2017). This sample's time point label indicates: peripheral blood 6 weeks after treatment start. The library was built by means of the immunoSEQ multiplex PCR assay. Entries here come from immuneACCESS through TCRdb and include only in-frame sequences with V and J called. Some clones fail to appear in such tables; in the studies checked, an unresolved V gene covers under half of the shortfall, and the cause of the remainder is unknown. This sample gives just under 45,000 clones in total; roughly four fifths of them show up just once. The ten biggest clones cover over 12% of the sample. The starting material was PBMCs, obtained around atezolizumab (anti-PD-L1) treatment. All receptors come from a man aged 55 to 70 with urothelial cancer.

This chain connects TRBV15 to TRBJ2-4; a possible D gene is TRBD2 (6 bases). Germline CDR1 and CDR2: LNHNV and YYDKDF (reference sequence). The V end was cut by 5 bases, the J end by 2 bases, with 13 bases between. The CDR3 is made up of 15 amino acids. CDR3 residues: CATSGGGASKNIQYF. The CDR3 DNA reads as TGTGCCACCAGCGGGGGAGGTGCGTCCAAAAACATTCAGTACTTC.

The V call is TRBV7-9, the J call TRBJ2-5; 8 bases match TRBD1. The V and J ends lost 5 bases and 4 bases, in that order; junction bases with no gene match: 6. There are 14 residues in the CDR3. In germline, CDR1 is SEHNR, CDR2 FQNEAQ (reference sequence). The DNA for the CDR3 is TGTGCCAGCAGCCTCCAGGGGGCAGGAGAGACCCAGTACTTC. It translates to CASSLQGAGETQYF.

In its sample, this clone was seen once. The chain recombines TRBV28 with TRBJ1-1, with D perhaps matching TRBD1 (5 bases). The germline V gene encodes CDR1 MDHEN and CDR2 SYDVKM. This CDR3 comprises 16 residues. The V and J ends lost 1 base and 4 bases respectively, with 16 bases between them. In DNA, the CDR3 is TGTGCCAGCAGTTTATCGGTCGGGGGAGGAGGCACTGAAGCTTTCTTT. It translates to CASSLSVGGGGTEAFF.

V usage is TRBV28 and J usage is TRBJ1-5, with D perhaps TRBD1 (5 bases). Trimming removed 7 bases from V and 2 bases from J, with 6 bases in between. From germline, CDR1 is MDHEN and CDR2 SYDVKM. The length of the CDR3 is 12 residues. CDR3 DNA sequence: TGTGCCAGCACGGGGGGCAATCAGCCCCAGCATTTT. It translates to CASTGGNQPQHF.

The chain carries TRBV5-1 and TRBJ1-5, with D possibly being TRBD1 (5 bases). The CDR3 loop spans 14 amino acids. Trimming cost V 4 bases and J 2 bases, with 10 bases left between them. CDR1 and CDR2 (germline): SGHRS, YFSETQ. The CDR3 DNA reads TGCGCCAGCAGCCCACGGGGGGGCAATCAGCCCCAGCATTTT. Translating gives CASSPRGGNQPQHF.

This chain connects TRBV6-5 to TRBJ1-1; a weak D match, TRBD1 (6 bases). The CDR3 covers 14 residues. The germline V gene has CDR1 MNHEY and CDR2 SVGAGI. Between the trimmed V and J ends, which lost 6 bases and 4 bases, there was a span of 15 bases. For the CDR3, the DNA is TGTGCCAGCAGCCTACAGGGACCGGGCACTGAAGCTTTCTTT. Translated: CASSLQGPGTEAFF.

As DNA, the CDR3 is TGTGCCTGGAGTGGCCGGAATCAAAGATCCGGACTCAGAGACATCGTTGGGGGCTACACCTTC. This sequence encodes CAWSGRNQRSGLRDIVGGYTF. The chain links TRBV30 to TRBJ1-2; no clear D gene. The CDR3 totals 21 residues. Trimming removed 1 base at V and 8 bases at J, with 38 bases between. Looked up from germline, CDR1 is GTSNPN and CDR2 is SVGIG (reference sequence). Complete variable domain (other parts from reference TRBV30 and TRBJ1-2): SQTIHQWPATLVQPVGSPLSLECTVEGTSNPNLYWYRQAAGRGLQLLFYSVGIGQISSEVPQNLSASRPQDRQFILSSKKLLLSDSGFYLCAWSGRNQRSGLRDIVGGYTFGSGTRLTVV.

The rearrangement links TRBV28 to TRBJ1-5; tentatively, D is TRBD1 (5 bases). Looked up from germline, CDR1 is MDHEN and CDR2 is SYDVKM. The germline V and J ends were trimmed by 6 bases and 6 bases, with 9 bases remaining between them. This CDR3 has 12 amino acids. CDR3 residues: CASSFQGQPQHF. DNA for the CDR3: TGTGCCAGCAGCTTCCAGGGTCAGCCCCAGCATTTT.

This chain joins TRBV5-1 and TRBJ1-6; D is possibly TRBD1 (5 bases). This CDR3 has 16 residues. V lost 3 bases to trimming and J lost 2 bases, with 12 bases between them. Germline V CDR1 and CDR2: SGHRS, YFSETQ. As DNA, the CDR3 is TGCGCCAGCAGCTCGGGGGGTGACGCCTATAATTCACCCCTCCACTTT. This sequence encodes CASSSGGDAYNSPLHF.

The chain combines TRBV5-5 with TRBJ2-7; TRBD2 aligns across 9 bases. CDR1 and CDR2 (germline): SGHKS, YYEKEE (reference sequence). This CDR3 has 15 residues. The J segment lost 6 bases and the V segment lost 0 bases, leaving 7 bases of the junction unmatched. DNA for the CDR3: TGTGCCAGCAGCTTGGTGCTAGCGGGGCGCCGCGAGCAGTACTTC. It specifies CASSLVLAGRREQYF.

The V call is TRBV2, the J call TRBJ1-1, with D hard to call. Germline V gene lookup returns CDR1 SNHLY and CDR2 FYNNEI. The CDR3 totals 14 residues. V was trimmed by 0 bases and J by 10 bases, leaving 15 bases between them. CDR3 in DNA: TGTGCCAGCAGTGAAGCCCCCGGGGAACAACTAGCTTTCTTT. It translates to CASSEAPGEQLAFF.

The chain is built from TRBV7-9 and TRBJ1-1; perhaps TRBD1 as D (5 bases). This CDR3 is built from 14 residues. Germline V CDR1 and CDR2: SEHNR, FQNEAQ (reference sequence). Trimming left V 5 bases short and J 0 bases short, with 10 bases between. DNA for the CDR3: TGTGCCAGCAGCCCCGGGGGGATGAACACTGAAGCTTTCTTT. This codes for CASSPGGMNTEAFF.

The chain has TRBV7-8 and TRBJ1-2; weak D call: TRBD1 (6 bases). The germline V gene has CDR1 SGHVS and CDR2 FQNEAQ. CDR3 length equals 16 residues. The germline V and J ends were trimmed by 1 base and 4 bases, with 16 bases remaining between them. In nucleotides, the CDR3 is TGTGCCAGCAGCTTAGGGGGGTTGGGGGACACCTATGGCTACACCTTC. It encodes CASSLGGLGDTYGYTF.

In its sample, this clone was seen once. The gene calls are TRBV7-2 and TRBJ2-2; 12 positions agree with TRBD2. CDR3 size: 16 residues. V lost 6 bases, J lost 4 bases, and 6 bases stayed unmatched. Germline V CDR1 and CDR2: SGHTA, FQGNSA. CDR3 loop: CASSLLAGGPTGELFF. CDR3 bases: TGTGCCAGCAGTTTACTAGCGGGGGGCCCCACCGGGGAGCTGTTTTTT.

The rearrangement uses TRBV6-6 and TRBJ2-1; 9 nucleotides match TRBD2. The CDR3 has 16 residues. The junction had 8 bases not matched to a gene; V was cut back by 6 bases and J by 2 bases. Per germline, CDR1 MNHNY and CDR2 SVGAGI (reference sequence). The CDR3, as DNA: TGTGCCAGCAGGCCGTCCGGGACTAGCCCCTACAATGAGCAGTTCTTC. This translates into CASRPSGTSPYNEQFF.

The chain joins TRBV2 to TRBJ2-7; weak D call: TRBD2 (6 bases). The CDR3 sequence is 13 residues long. V lost 8 bases and J 2 bases, leaving 13 bases between the germline ends. CDR1 SNHLY and CDR2 FYNNEI come from the germline V gene. This CDR3 reads CASGGSPPYEQYF. The CDR3 DNA reads TGTGCCAGCGGAGGGAGTCCCCCCTACGAGCAGTACTTC.

The genes are TRBV7-9 and TRBJ1-1; D call uncertain. The germline V gene has CDR1 SEHNR and CDR2 FQNEAQ (reference sequence). The CDR3 runs 13 residues. Trimming stripped 1 base from V and 8 bases from J, with 11 bases between. CDR3 loop: CASSLGTSGEAFF. DNA for the CDR3: TGTGCCAGCAGCTTAGGAACGTCCGGGGAAGCTTTCTTT.

The chain recombines TRBV6-5 with TRBJ1-3; 7 nucleotides align to TRBD1. The V segment lost 8 bases and the J segment 2 bases; nucleotides outside the gene matches: 3. CDR3 length: 13 residues. CDR1 MNHEY and CDR2 SVGAGI come from the germline V gene. CDR3 DNA: TGTGCCAGCCAGGGACAGACTGGAAACACCATATATTTT. This sequence encodes CASQGQTGNTIYF.